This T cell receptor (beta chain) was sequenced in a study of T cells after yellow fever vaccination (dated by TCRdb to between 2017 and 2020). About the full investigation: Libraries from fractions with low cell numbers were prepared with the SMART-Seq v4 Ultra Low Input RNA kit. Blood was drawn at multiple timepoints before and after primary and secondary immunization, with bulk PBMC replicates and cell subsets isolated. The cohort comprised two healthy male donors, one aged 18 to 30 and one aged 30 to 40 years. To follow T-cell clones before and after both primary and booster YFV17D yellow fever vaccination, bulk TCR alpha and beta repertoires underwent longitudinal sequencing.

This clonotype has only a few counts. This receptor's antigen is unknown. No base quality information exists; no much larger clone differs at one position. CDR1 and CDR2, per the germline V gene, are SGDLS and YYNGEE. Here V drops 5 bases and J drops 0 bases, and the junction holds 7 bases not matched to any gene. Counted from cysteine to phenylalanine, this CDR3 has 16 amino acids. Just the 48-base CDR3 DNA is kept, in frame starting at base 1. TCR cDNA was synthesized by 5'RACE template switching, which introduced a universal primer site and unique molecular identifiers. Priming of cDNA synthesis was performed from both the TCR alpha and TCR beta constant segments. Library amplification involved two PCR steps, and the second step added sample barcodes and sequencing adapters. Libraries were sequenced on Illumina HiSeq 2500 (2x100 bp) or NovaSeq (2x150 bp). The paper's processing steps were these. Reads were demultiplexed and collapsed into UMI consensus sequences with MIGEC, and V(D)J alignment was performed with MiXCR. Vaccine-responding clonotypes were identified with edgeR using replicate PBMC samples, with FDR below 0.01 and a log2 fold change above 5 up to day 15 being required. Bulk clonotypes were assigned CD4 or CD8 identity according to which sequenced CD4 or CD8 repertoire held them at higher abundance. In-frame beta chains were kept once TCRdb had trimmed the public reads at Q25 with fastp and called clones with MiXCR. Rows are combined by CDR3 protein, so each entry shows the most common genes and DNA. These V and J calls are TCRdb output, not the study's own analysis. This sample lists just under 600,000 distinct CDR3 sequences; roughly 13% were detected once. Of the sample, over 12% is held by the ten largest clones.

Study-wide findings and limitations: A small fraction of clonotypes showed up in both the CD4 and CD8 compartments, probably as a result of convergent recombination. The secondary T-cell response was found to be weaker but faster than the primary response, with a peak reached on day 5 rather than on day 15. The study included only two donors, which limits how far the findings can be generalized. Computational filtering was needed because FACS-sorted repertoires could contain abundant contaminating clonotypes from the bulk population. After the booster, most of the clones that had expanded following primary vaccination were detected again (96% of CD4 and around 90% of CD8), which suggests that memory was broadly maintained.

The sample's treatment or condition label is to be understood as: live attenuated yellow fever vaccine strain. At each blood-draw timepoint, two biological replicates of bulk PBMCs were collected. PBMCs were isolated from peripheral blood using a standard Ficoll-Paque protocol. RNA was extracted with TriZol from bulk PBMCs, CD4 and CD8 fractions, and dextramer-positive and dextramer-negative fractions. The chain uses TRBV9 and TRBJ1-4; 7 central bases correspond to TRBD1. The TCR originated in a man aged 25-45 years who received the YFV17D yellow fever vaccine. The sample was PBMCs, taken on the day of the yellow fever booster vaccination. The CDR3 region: CASSPGTDATNEKLFF. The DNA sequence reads TGTGCCAGCAGTCCCGGGACAGACGCAACTAATGAAAAACTGTTTTTT.